This is a list of T cell receptor beta chains from one sample in a study of cytomegalovirus exposure and HLA in healthy donors. Only in-frame clones appear in the TCRdb table, and some are missing; sequencing was by immunoSEQ multiplex PCR. The table shows about 170,000 clones, with approximately 84% occurring only once. Sample: PBMCs. The receptors originated from a woman aged 45-65 years in good health and CMV-seropositive. Both conserved end residues are part of each CDR3. The D gene is left open where the match is weak. Not every row has a clone size; where given, it reads once, few, many or a size class.

V gene,D gene,clone size,J gene,CDR3 protein,CDR3 DNA
TRBV7-2,.,.,TRBJ1-2,CASSLARPTQGGYTF,TGTGCCAGCAGCTTAGCGCGGCCGACTCAGGGGGGCTACACCTTC
TRBV7-8,.,.,TRBJ2-5,CASSLRGETQYF,TGTGCCAGCAGCTTAAGGGGAGAGACCCAGTACTTC
TRBV19,.,.,TRBJ1-2,CASSPQSTGSGYGYTF,TGTGCCAGTAGTCCCCAATCGACAGGCTCAGGGTATGGCTACACCTTC
TRBV9,.,.,TRBJ2-7,CASSVKGIGEQYF,TGTGCCAGCAGCGTAAAGGGGATAGGGGAGCAGTACTTC
TRBV4-3,TRBD1,.,TRBJ2-7,CASSQGAGGSYEQYF,TGCGCCAGCAGCCAAGGAGCAGGGGGCTCCTACGAGCAGTACTTC
TRBV6-6,TRBD1,.,TRBJ2-1,CASSRQGADYEQFF,TGTGCCAGCAGTCGACAGGGGGCAGACTATGAGCAGTTCTTC
TRBV30,.,.,TRBJ1-2,CAWSVRIREGYGYTF,TGTGCCTGGAGTGTAAGAATCAGGGAGGGCTATGGCTACACCTTC
TRBV11-2,TRBD1,.,TRBJ2-2,CASSLGQGAVSQPGELFF,TGTGCCAGCAGCTTGGGACAGGGGGCGGTCTCACAGCCCGGGGAGCTGTTTTTT
TRBV4-2,.,.,TRBJ1-1,CASRRDTKNTEAFF,TGTGCCAGCAGGAGGGACACTAAGAACACTGAAGCTTTCTTT
TRBV11-2,TRBD2,.,TRBJ2-2,CASSLDGTIQTGELFF,TGTGCCAGCAGCTTAGATGGGACTATTCAGACGGGGGAGCTGTTTTTT
TRBV7-3,.,once,TRBJ2-1,CASSSPGITYNEQFF,TGTGCCAGCAGCTCCCCGGGAATAACCTACAATGAGCAGTTCTTC
TRBV15,.,.,TRBJ1-2,CATSRDIQGINGYTF,TGTGCCACCAGCAGGGACATACAGGGTATAAATGGCTACACCTTC
TRBV5-1,TRBD1,few,TRBJ1-1,CASSSGTGGGAFF,TGCGCCAGCAGCTCCGGGACAGGGGGGGGAGCTTTCTTT
TRBV18,.,.,TRBJ2-7,CASSATAGEQYF,TGTGCCAGCTCAGCGACAGCCGGTGAGCAGTACTTC
TRBV6-1,.,.,TRBJ2-6,CASSETGQTFSGANGLTF,TGTGCCAGCAGTGAAACTGGGCAGACGTTCTCTGGGGCCAACGGCCTGACTTTC
TRBV4-3,TRBD2,.,TRBJ2-2,CASSHAGGAGGYTGELFF,TGCGCCAGCAGCCATGCTGGAGGGGCGGGGGGATACACCGGGGAGCTGTTTTTT
TRBV19,TRBD1,once,TRBJ1-6,CASSTQQGGNSPLHF,TGTGCCAGTAGTACCCAACAGGGGGGGAATTCACCCCTCCACTTT
TRBV29-1,.,once,TRBJ2-5,CSWDFGRETQYF,TGCAGCTGGGACTTCGGCCGGGAGACCCAGTACTTC
TRBV28,.,once,TRBJ2-1,CASSRREFEQFF,TGTGCCAGCTCCCGCCGCGAGTTTGAGCAGTTCTTC
TRBV9,TRBD1,.,TRBJ2-2,CASSKGQGADTGELFF,TGTGCCAGCAGCAAAGGACAGGGGGCGGACACCGGGGAGCTGTTTTTT
TRBV4-3,.,.,TRBJ1-1,CASSHTLWAGRMNTEAFF,TGCGCCAGCAGCCACACCCTGTGGGCAGGGCGGATGAACACTGAAGCTTTCTTT
TRBV7-2,TRBD1,.,TRBJ2-5,CASSLGRGNYQETQYF,TGTGCCAGCAGCTTAGGCAGGGGGAACTACCAAGAGACCCAGTACTTC
TRBV19,TRBD1,.,TRBJ2-7,CASSIGTGGDEQYF,TGTGCCAGTAGTATTGGGACAGGGGGGGACGAGCAGTACTTC
TRBV5-1,TRBD1,few,TRBJ1-2,CASSLEGQGARNYGYTF,TGCGCCAGCAGCTTGGAGGGTCAGGGGGCCAGGAACTATGGCTACACCTTC
TRBV11-2,.,.,TRBJ2-5,CASSPPGQIQETQYF,TGTGCCAGCAGCCCCCCAGGGCAGATCCAAGAGACCCAGTACTTC
TRBV5-1,TRBD1,.,TRBJ2-7,CASGRQGDSEQYF,TGCGCCAGCGGAAGACAGGGAGATAGCGAGCAGTACTTC
TRBV4-1,TRBD1,few,TRBJ1-6,CASSPEPGQYNSPLHF,TGCGCCAGCAGCCCCGAGCCGGGACAGTATAATTCACCCCTCCACTTT
TRBV2,.,.,TRBJ1-1,CASSDIPSEAGRGTEAFF,TGTGCCAGCAGTGATATACCATCGGAGGCAGGGAGGGGAACTGAAGCTTTCTTT
TRBV7-2,TRBD2,.,TRBJ2-7,CASSLGGGDEQYF,TGTGCCAGCAGCTTAGGCGGGGGTGACGAGCAATACTTC
TRBV5-1,.,.,TRBJ1-3,CASSLAGALSGNTIYF,TGCGCCAGCAGCTTGGCCGGAGCTCTCTCTGGAAACACCATATATTTT
TRBV4-2,.,.,TRBJ1-2,CASSQVGGGYTF,TGTGCCAGCAGCCAAGTAGGGGGTGGCTACACCTTC